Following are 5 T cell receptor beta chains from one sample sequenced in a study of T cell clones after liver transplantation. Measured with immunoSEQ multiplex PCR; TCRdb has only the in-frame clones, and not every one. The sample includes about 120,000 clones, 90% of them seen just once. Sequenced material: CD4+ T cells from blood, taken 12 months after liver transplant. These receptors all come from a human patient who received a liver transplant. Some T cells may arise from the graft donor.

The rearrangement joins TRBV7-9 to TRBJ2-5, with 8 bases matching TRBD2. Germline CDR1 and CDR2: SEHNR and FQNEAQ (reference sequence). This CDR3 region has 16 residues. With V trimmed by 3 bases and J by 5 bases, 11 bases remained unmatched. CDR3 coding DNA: TGTGCCAGCAGCTTCCCGGCGCGGGAGGCGAGGGAGACCCAGTACTTC. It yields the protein CASSFPAREARETQYF.

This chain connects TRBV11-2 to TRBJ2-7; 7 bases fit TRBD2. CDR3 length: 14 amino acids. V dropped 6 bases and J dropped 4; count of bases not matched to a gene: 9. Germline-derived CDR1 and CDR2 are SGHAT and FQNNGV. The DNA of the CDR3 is TGTGCCAGCAGGGCGGGCGGGAGTACGTACGAGCAGTACTTC. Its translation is CASRAGGSTYEQYF.

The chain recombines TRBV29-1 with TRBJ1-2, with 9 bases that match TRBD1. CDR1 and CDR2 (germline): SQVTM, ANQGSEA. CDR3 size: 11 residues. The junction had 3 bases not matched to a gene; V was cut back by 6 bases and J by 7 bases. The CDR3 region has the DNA TGCAGCGTAGGGACAGGGTTTGGCTACACCTTC. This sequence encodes CSVGTGFGYTF.

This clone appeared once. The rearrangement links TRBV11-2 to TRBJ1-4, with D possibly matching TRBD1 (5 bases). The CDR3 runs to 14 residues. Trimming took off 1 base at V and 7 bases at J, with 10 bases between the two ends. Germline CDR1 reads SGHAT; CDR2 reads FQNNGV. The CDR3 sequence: CASSLGRVAEKLFF. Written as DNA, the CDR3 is TGTGCCAGCAGCTTAGGCAGGGTAGCTGAAAAACTGTTTTTT.

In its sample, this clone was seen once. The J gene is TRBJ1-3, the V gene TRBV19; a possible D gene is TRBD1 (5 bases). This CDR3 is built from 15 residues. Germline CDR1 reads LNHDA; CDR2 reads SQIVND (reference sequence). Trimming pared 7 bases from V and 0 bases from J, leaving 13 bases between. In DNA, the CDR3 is TGTGCCAGTAACTTGCGGGGCAGCTCTGGAAACACCATATATTTT. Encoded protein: CASNLRGSSGNTIYF.